The 20 T cell receptor beta chains below were found in one sample sequenced in a study of blood T cells in healthy people across ages. A second PCR of about 7 to 12 cycles used a sample-barcoded 5' primer and a J-beta primer mix. TCRdb fed the 5' RACE reads into MiXCR, producing one record per CDR3 protein. The profile shows over a million distinct CDR3 sequences, about 25% of them singletons. These data are also associated with another study on T cells of mothers and their children.

The sample consisted of blood. The origin of the receptors is a girl aged 2-10 years in good health.

The chain is built from TRBV7-2 and TRBJ2-5; 9 bases are shared with TRBD2. V shed 1 base and J 4 bases; nucleotides not matched to a gene: 10. Germline V lookup: CDR1 SGHTA, CDR2 FQGNSA. CDR3 size: 17 residues. CDR3 region: CASSLVGVVSGGETQYF. CDR3 nucleotide sequence: TGTGCCAGCAGCTTAGTAGGTGTAGTTAGCGGGGGAGAGACCCAGTACTTC.

This clonotype appeared a few times. The rearrangement uses TRBV20-1 and TRBJ2-7; D remains unclear. The V end lost 3 bases, the J end lost 1 base, and 10 bases lay between the germline ends. The CDR3 sequence is 13 residues long. Germline values: CDR1 DFQATT, CDR2 SNEGSKA (reference sequence). The CDR3 loop is CSARHSRSYEQYF. Written as DNA, the CDR3 is TGCAGTGCTAGGCACAGTCGGTCCTACGAGCAGTACTTC.

The chain links TRBV14 to TRBJ2-7; D is unresolved. Trimming took off 0 bases at V and 7 bases at J, with 10 bases between the two ends. The germline V gene has CDR1 SGHDN and CDR2 FVKESK. The CDR3 covers 13 residues. The CDR3 sequence is CASSQDPDPEQYF. The CDR3 DNA follows: TGTGCCAGCAGCCAAGACCCGGACCCAGAGCAGTACTTC. Complete variable domain (other parts from reference TRBV14 and TRBJ2-7): EAGVTQFPSHSVIEKGQTVTLRCDPISGHDNLYWYRRVMGKEIKFLLHFVKESKQDESGMPNNRFLAERTGGTYSTLKVQPAELEDSGVYFCASSQDPDPEQYFGPGTRLTVT.

V and J are TRBV2 and TRBJ2-3, with TRBD2 matching 8 bases. V lost 4 bases to trimming and J lost 4 bases; unmatched junction nucleotides: 7. Germline V CDR1 and CDR2: SNHLY, FYNNEI. The CDR3 contains 15 residues. CDR3 sequence reads: CASSAGGASPDTQYF. The DNA for the CDR3 is TGTGCCAGCAGTGCGGGGGGGGCCTCTCCAGATACGCAGTATTTT.

This clonotype was detected a few times. This chain uses TRBV20-1 with TRBJ2-1, with D possibly TRBD2 on 6 matching bases. The germline V gene encodes CDR1 DFQATT and CDR2 SNEGSKA (reference sequence). The length of the CDR3 is 15 residues. V was shortened by 0 bases and J by 8 bases, with 17 bases between the two germline ends. This chain's CDR3 is CSARDYRERVDEQFF. As DNA, the CDR3 is TGCAGTGCTAGAGATTACCGGGAGAGGGTCGATGAGCAGTTCTTC.

The genes are TRBV6-2 or TRBV6-3 and TRBJ1-5; D gene unclear. Germline CDR1 reads MNHEY; CDR2 reads SVGEGT. The CDR3 totals 16 residues. V was pared by 4 bases and J by 2 bases, with 15 bases between. The CDR3 DNA reads TGTGCCAGCAGTTCCACGCTCGGAGTAGGCAATCAGCCCCAGCATTTT. This encodes CASSSTLGVGNQPQHF.

Worth noting for this clonotype: The junction differs from germline at one of its ends, possibly a read error. The rearrangement links TRBV4-1 to TRBJ2-5; D call uncertain. This CDR3 region has 12 residues. Germline CDR1 is MGHRA and CDR2 is YSYEKL. The CDR3 DNA sequence: TGCGCCAGCAGCCATCCCGAAGAAACCCAGTACTTC. Protein: CASSHPEETQYF.

This clonotype was seen more than once but under ten times. This chain links TRBV7-3 with TRBJ2-5, with D tentatively TRBD2 (6 bases). Trimming cost V 5 bases and J 5 bases, with 12 bases left between them. The CDR3 extends over 13 amino acids. Germline loops: CDR1 SGHTA, CDR2 FQGTGA. The DNA of the CDR3 is TGTGCCAGCAGCAACGGAGGGTGGGAGACCCAGTACTTC. It yields the protein CASSNGGWETQYF.

This clonotype was counted between two and nine times. V and J are TRBV7-9 and TRBJ2-1; D remains unclear. Looked up from germline, CDR1 is SEHNR and CDR2 is FQNEAQ (reference sequence). The CDR3 length is 15 residues. The V end lost 5 bases, the J end lost 8 bases, and 19 bases lay between the germline ends. CDR3 region: CASSQRSIHGDEQFF. CDR3 bases: TGTGCCAGCAGCCAACGATCCATCCATGGGGATGAGCAGTTCTTC.

The rearrangement joins TRBV9 to TRBJ2-1; 13 nucleotides line up with TRBD2. The V gene end was trimmed by 2 bases and the J gene end by 5 bases; junction bases not matched to a gene: 4. The CDR3 is made up of 16 amino acids. Germline values: CDR1 SGDLS, CDR2 YYNGEE. In nucleotides, the CDR3 is TGTGCCAGCAGCGTCAGGACTAGCGGGAGTCACAATGAGCAGTTCTTC. This translates into CASSVRTSGSHNEQFF.

This clonotype was counted at least ten times. The chain uses TRBV9 and TRBJ2-5; D is undetermined. The CDR3 covers 14 residues. Trimming shortened V by 3 bases and J by 0 bases, and 9 bases separated the two germline ends. CDR1 is SGDLS and CDR2 is YYNGEE in the germline V gene. CDR3 sequence: CASSDGQDQETQYF. DNA of the CDR3: TGTGCCAGCAGCGACGGTCAGGACCAAGAGACCCAGTACTTC.

This clonotype occurred a few times. The CDR3 DNA follows: TGTGCCAGCAGTCTCCCCCACCAGCAAGAGACCCAGTACTTC. This encodes CASSLPHQQETQYF. The chain couples TRBV6-2 or TRBV6-3 to TRBJ2-5; D unresolved. V gave up 5 bases and J gave up 2 bases, with 12 bases separating them. CDR1 is MNHEY and CDR2 is SVGEGT in the germline V gene. This CDR3 has 14 amino acids.

To note about this clonotype: A read error is likely, as this CDR3 ends without the conserved phenylalanine or tryptophan. V usage is TRBV4-2 and J usage is TRBJ2-1, with TRBD2 as a possible D gene (6 bases). The J call may be wrong; the DNA end is better matched by TRBJ2-7. The germline gives CDR1 LGHNA, CDR2 YNFKEQ. This CDR3 region has 17 residues. The DNA of the CDR3 is TGTGCCAGCAGCCAAGATCGTCAGGGACTCGCTCTCTACGAGCAGTACCTC. It is translated as CASSQDRQGLALYEQYL.

Turning to this clonotype: One end of the junction does not line up with germline, which may come from a read error. The V and J genes are TRBV4-1 and TRBJ1-5; a possible D gene is TRBD1 (5 bases). CDR1 is MGHRA and CDR2 is YSYEKL in the germline V gene. This CDR3 has 15 amino acids. The CDR3 spells CASSLTGLNNQPQHF. As DNA, the CDR3 is TGCGCTAGCAGCCTCACAGGCCTGAACAATCAGCCCCAGCATTTT.

A single count supports this clonotype. The chain employs TRBV6-1 and TRBJ2-6; 8 nucleotides align to TRBD1. Germline trimming cut 10 bases from V and 2 bases from J; bases unmatched to any gene: 16. In germline, CDR1 is MNHNS, CDR2 SASEGT. CDR3 length: 18 amino acids. The CDR3 DNA is TGTGCCACCCAGGAAAGAGACAGGGGCTCCCCTGGGGCCAACGTCCTGACTTTC. Translating gives CATQERDRGSPGANVLTF.

V and J are TRBV7-3 and TRBJ2-2, with 11 positions matching TRBD2. Germline V gives CDR1 SGHTA, CDR2 FQGTGA. This CDR3 region has 16 residues. Germline trimming cut 5 bases from V and 1 base from J; bases unmatched to any gene: 3. CDR3 DNA sequence: TGTGCCAGCAGCCGGACTAGCGGGCGGAACACCGGGGAGCTGTTTTTT. Protein product: CASSRTSGRNTGELFF.

In this sample, this clonotype turned up once. The chain uses TRBV13 and TRBJ2-1; D possibly corresponds to TRBD1 (6 bases). There are 14 residues in the CDR3. V shed 3 bases and J shed 4 bases, with 10 bases lying between them. Germline CDR1 and CDR2: PRHDT and FYEKMQ (reference sequence). The CDR3 DNA reads as TGTGCCAGCAGCTTCAGGACAGAATACAATGAGCAGTTCTTC. As protein: CASSFRTEYNEQFF.

In this sample, this clonotype turned up once. The gene calls are TRBV29-1 and TRBJ2-7; D unresolved. The V end was cut by 1 base, the J end by 5 bases, with 12 bases between. Germline lookup yields CDR1 SQVTM and CDR2 ANQGSEA. The CDR3 spans 13 residues. CDR3 loop: CSVEGVIGDEQYF. CDR3 sequence (DNA): TGCAGCGTTGAAGGGGTAATCGGAGACGAGCAGTACTTC.

V gene TRBV4-1 combines with J gene TRBJ2-1; tentative D call: TRBD2 (6 bases). This CDR3 contains 18 residues. V dropped 0 bases and J dropped 0 bases, with 15 bases sitting between them. Per germline, CDR1 MGHRA and CDR2 YSYEKL. DNA of the CDR3: TGCGCCAGCAGCCAAGATTACCTAGCGAAAAGCTCCTACAATGAGCAGTTCTTC. This translates into CASSQDYLAKSSYNEQFF.

This clonotype came up a few times. The rearrangement uses TRBV4-2 and TRBJ2-7; TRBD2 aligns across 14 bases. Germline V gene sequence: CDR1 LGHNA, CDR2 YNFKEQ. With 4 bases clipped from V and 6 bases from J, the junction kept 14 bases outside the gene matches. The CDR3 contains 18 residues. The CDR3, as DNA: TGTGCCAGCAGCCGCGAGGCCGGGACTAGCGGGAGTGGCGTCGAGCAGTACTTC. Its protein is CASSREAGTSGSGVEQYF.